The rows below give T cell receptor beta chains drawn from one sample of a study of blood T cell repertoires in COVID-19. Clones were read by immunoSEQ multiplex PCR, and TCRdb kept only the in-frame ones, dropping some. The data hold 200,000 to 250,000 clones, with approximately 83% observed a single time. Sequencing was performed on PBMCs or T cells enriched from blood (not recorded which). All receptors come from a woman aged 55 to 70 who had recovered from COVID-19. Each CDR3 is given with its conserved first and last residue. The D gene is left open where the match is weak. Clone size is given for some rows only: seen once, a few or many times, or a class if the clone is expanded.

TRBV2	once	TRBJ2-5	.	TGTGCCACCACGACTAACCTACAAGAGACCCAGTACTTC	CATTTNLQETQYF
TRBV4-2	.	TRBJ1-4	TRBD1	TGTGCCAGCAGCCAAGAAAGGGGGCGGCGTGAAAAACTGTTTTTT	CASSQERGRREKLFF
TRBV7-6	.	TRBJ2-1	TRBD1	TGTGCCAGCAGCTCCTTCCGGGGACAGGCCAACAATGAGCAGTTCTTC	CASSSFRGQANNEQFF
TRBV4-1	.	TRBJ1-2	TRBD1	TGCGCCAGCAGCCCAGGACAGGGGGTCCGCTATGGCTACACCTTC	CASSPGQGVRYGYTF
TRBV29-1	.	TRBJ2-2	.	TGCAGCGTTGGGCCCCGTACTAGCACCGGGGAGCTGTTTTTT	CSVGPRTSTGELFF
TRBV2	.	TRBJ2-7	.	TGTGCCAGCAGGGAAACCTTTTCCGGGGTCTACGAGCAGTACTTC	CASRETFSGVYEQYF
TRBV7-9	.	TRBJ1-6	.	TGTGCCAGCAGCTTAGGGGGGGTAGGGTCACCCCTCCACTTT	CASSLGGVGSPLHF
TRBV27	.	TRBJ2-3	TRBD2	TGTGCCAGCAGTTACAGGATTAGCGGGGGGGCCGGAGATACGCAGTATTTT	CASSYRISGGAGDTQYF
TRBV5-8	.	TRBJ1-5	.	TGTGCCAGCAGCTTAAGGTGGGGGGGGCCCAATCAGCCCCAGCATTTT	CASSLRWGGPNQPQHF
TRBV19	.	TRBJ1-2	.	TGTGCCAGTAGTATCGCGACGGGGGACTATGGCTACACCTTC	CASSIATGDYGYTF
TRBV5-1	.	TRBJ2-1	.	TGCGCCAGCAGCCCCGTGATTGCGGGCTCCTACAATGAGCAGTTCTTC	CASSPVIAGSYNEQFF
TRBV4-3	.	TRBJ2-3	TRBD1	TGCGCCAGCAGCCAGAACAGGGGGGTCTATACGCAGTATTTT	CASSQNRGVYTQYF
TRBV2	.	TRBJ1-1	TRBD1	TGTGCCAGCAGGGGGACAGGGGGGAACACTGAAGCTTTCTTT	CASRGTGGNTEAFF
TRBV25-1	once	TRBJ2-4	TRBD1	TGTGCCAGCAGCGGGACAGGGAACATTCAGTACTTC	CASSGTGNIQYF
TRBV3-1/TRBV3-2	.	TRBJ2-1	TRBD1	TGTGCCAGCAGGGGACAGGGGCTGGGGGAGCAGTTCTTC	CASRGQGLGEQFF
TRBV11-2	.	TRBJ2-7	TRBD2	TGTGCCAGCAGCGGGGGGCTAGCGGGGGTCGAGCAGTACTTC	CASSGGLAGVEQYF
TRBV7-3	.	TRBJ2-7	TRBD1	TGTGCCAGCAGCGACCGGGACAGGGAGAACCACGAGCAGTACTTC	CASSDRDRENHEQYF
TRBV2	once	TRBJ1-4	TRBD1	TGTGCCAGCCGAGGGGGCTTATCTAATGAAAAACTGTTTTTT	CASRGGLSNEKLFF
TRBV18	.	TRBJ1-1	.	TGTGCCAGCTCATTCGAAGGGGACACTGAAGCTTTCTTT	CASSFEGDTEAFF
TRBV11-2	.	TRBJ2-1	TRBD2	TGTGCCAGCAGCTTAGGGGCGGGAGGTCTTAATGAGCAGTTCTTC	CASSLGAGGLNEQFF
TRBV5-5	.	TRBJ1-1	TRBD1	TGTGCCAGCAGCTTATCTCTGGGGCAGGTAGGGGGCGCTTTCTTT	CASSLSLGQVGGAFF
TRBV29-1	.	TRBJ2-1	.	TGCAGCGCTTCGTACAATGAGCAGTTCTTC	CSASYNEQFF
TRBV2	.	TRBJ2-2	TRBD1	TGTGCCAGCACGGACAGGGCGAACACCGGGGAGCTGTTTTTT	CASTDRANTGELFF
TRBV7-2	.	TRBJ1-1	TRBD1	TGTGCCAGCAGCGTTCGACAGGGGGGCACTGAAGCTTTCTTT	CASSVRQGGTEAFF
TRBV7-9	.	TRBJ2-1	.	TGTGCCAGCAGCTTAGAAGGCGGCCCGGGGGATGAGCAGTTCTTC	CASSLEGGPGDEQFF
TRBV7-9	.	TRBJ1-2	TRBD1	TGTGCCAGCAGCTTATTGACAGGGAACTATGGCTACACCTTC	CASSLLTGNYGYTF
TRBV5-1	.	TRBJ2-1	.	TGCGCCAGCAATAAAGAGATTAACAATGAGCAGTTCTTC	CASNKEINNEQFF
TRBV6-6	.	TRBJ1-2	TRBD1	TGTGCCAGCAGTAATACAGGGGGCCTCTCCTATGGCTACACCTTC	CASSNTGGLSYGYTF
TRBV28	.	TRBJ1-2	.	TGTGCCACCAGCGGGGGGCACTACGGCTACACCTTC	CATSGGHYGYTF